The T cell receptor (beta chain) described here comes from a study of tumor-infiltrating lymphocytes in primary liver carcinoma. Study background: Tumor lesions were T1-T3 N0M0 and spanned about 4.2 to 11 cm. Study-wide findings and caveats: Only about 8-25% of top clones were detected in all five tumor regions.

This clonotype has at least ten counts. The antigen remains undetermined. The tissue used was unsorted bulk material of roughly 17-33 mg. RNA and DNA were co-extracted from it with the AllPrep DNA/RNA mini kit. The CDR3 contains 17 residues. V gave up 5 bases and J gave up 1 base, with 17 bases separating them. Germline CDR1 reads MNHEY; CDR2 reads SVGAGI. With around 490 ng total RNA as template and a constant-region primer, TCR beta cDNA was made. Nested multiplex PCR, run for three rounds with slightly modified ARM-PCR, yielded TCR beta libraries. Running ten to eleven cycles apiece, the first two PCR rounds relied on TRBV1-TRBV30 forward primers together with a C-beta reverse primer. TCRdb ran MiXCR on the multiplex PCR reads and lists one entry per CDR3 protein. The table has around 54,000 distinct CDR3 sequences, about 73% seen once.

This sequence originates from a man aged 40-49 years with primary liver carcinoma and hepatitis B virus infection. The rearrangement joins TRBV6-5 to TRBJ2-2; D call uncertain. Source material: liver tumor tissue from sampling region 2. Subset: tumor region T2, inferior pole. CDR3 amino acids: CASSLRPPGVNTGELFF. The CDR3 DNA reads TGTGCCAGCAGTCTTCGCCCACCTGGAGTGAACACCGGGGAGCTGTTTTTT.